The 18 T cell receptor beta chains reported below all come from one sample, sequenced in a study of T cells in Graves' hyperthyroidism and ophthalmopathy. RNA transcripts yielded amplified TCR beta CDR3 regions. HTBI primers were the set used in a first-round RT-PCR of the TCR CDR3. Via MiXCR, TCRdb re-called the multiplex PCR reads, giving one row per CDR3 protein. The sample records approximately 530,000 distinct CDR3 sequences, approximately 16% being singletons. The sample taken for sequencing was blood. All receptors come from a woman younger than 30 with Graves' hyperthyroidism.

The chain recombines TRBV9 with TRBJ2-7; 10 nucleotides align to TRBD2. The germline V gene encodes CDR1 SGDLS and CDR2 YYNGEE. CDR3 length: 15 residues. Germline trimming cut 0 bases from V and 5 bases from J; bases unmatched to any gene: 5. The CDR3 sequence is CASSVGLAGANEQYF. The CDR3 coding sequence is TGTGCCAGCAGCGTAGGGCTAGCGGGAGCCAACGAGCAGTACTTC.

The chain is built from TRBV7-2 and TRBJ2-3; tentative D call: TRBD2 (5 bases). Trimming pared 2 bases from V and 5 bases from J, leaving 14 bases between. Germline V gives CDR1 SGHTA, CDR2 FQGNSA. The CDR3 is 15 amino acids. The chain's CDR3 is CASSLRTGVVDTQYF. In DNA form, the CDR3 reads TGTGCCAGCAGCTTAAGGACCGGGGTGGTAGATACGCAGTATTTT.

This clonotype was picked up a small number of times. V is TRBV10-3 and J is TRBJ2-1, with D perhaps being TRBD1 or TRBD2 (5 bases each). V lost 0 bases and J lost 10, with 10 bases in between. Germline assignment: CDR1 ENHRY and CDR2 SYGVKD. CDR3 length equals 13 residues. CDR3 in DNA: TGTGCCATCAGTGAGTCGGGGGTTTTGGAGCAGTTCTTC. Protein sequence: CAISESGVLEQFF.

This clonotype was recorded only once. Because the CDR3 is missing its conserved closing phenylalanine or tryptophan, this is likely a read error. The chain joins TRBV10-1 to TRBJ1-2, with 10 bases that match TRBD1. The CDR3 runs 15 residues. V shed 3 bases and J 8 bases; nucleotides not matched to a gene: 9. Germline CDR1 and CDR2: WNHNN and SYGVQD (reference sequence). The CDR3 is CASSETPGQGIGYTL. The CDR3 nucleotides read TGCGCCAGCAGTGAAACCCCGGGACAGGGGATCGGCTACACCCTC.

With respect to this clonotype: This may be a read error, as it is one base from a much larger clone. The J gene is TRBJ2-5, the V gene TRBV20-1, with D perhaps TRBD1 (5 bases). CDR1 is DFQATT, CDR2 SNEGSKA, per germline (reference sequence). The CDR3 covers 14 residues. Trimming took 3 bases from V and 3 from J, leaving 14 bases between them. CDR3 in amino acids: CSARFYRTKETQYF. The CDR3 region has the DNA TGCAGTGCTAGGTTCTACAGGACGAAAGAGACCCAGTACTTC.

This clonotype occurred many times. This sequence joins TRBV12-5 and TRBJ2-3; TRBD2 matches at 8 bases. J lost 1 base, V lost 2 bases, and 17 bases had no gene match. Per the germline V gene, CDR1 is LGHNT and CDR2 is FRNRAP. The CDR3 loop spans 20 amino acids. CDR3 amino acids: CASGLSLPGLVAGRTDTQYF. The CDR3 DNA is TGTGCTAGTGGTTTGTCCCTACCGGGACTAGTTGCCGGGCGCACAGATACGCAGTATTTT.

The chain recombines TRBV6-1 with TRBJ1-5; 10 nucleotides agree with TRBD1. Germline-derived CDR1 and CDR2 are MNHNS and SASEGT. The V and J ends lost 5 bases and 7 bases, in that order; junction bases with no gene match: 11. The CDR3 is 16 residues long. The CDR3 DNA follows: TGTGCCAGCAGTCACCACGACAGGGGGCGAGGACAGCCCCAGCATTTT. It specifies CASSHHDRGRGQPQHF.

This clonotype was seen ten or more times. The chain joins TRBV20-1 to TRBJ2-7, with 12 bases fitting TRBD2. The germline CDR1 and CDR2 sequences are DFQATT and SNEGSKA (reference sequence). The ends lost 1 base at V and 4 bases at J; junction bases unmatched: 5. The CDR3 covers 15 residues. In DNA, the CDR3 is TGCAGTGCTAGAGGGGCTAGCGGGAGGGAGTACGAGCAGTACTTC. Residues: CSARGASGREYEQYF.

This chain joins TRBV28 and TRBJ2-7; possibly TRBD1 or TRBD2 for D (7 bases each). The CDR3 totals 14 residues. In germline, CDR1 is MDHEN, CDR2 SYDVKM. The V end lost 3 bases, the J end lost 7 bases, and 16 bases lay between the germline ends. The CDR3 sequence is CASSFWAGGGEQYF. The CDR3 nucleotides are TGTGCCAGCAGTTTTTGGGCAGGGGGGGGGGAGCAGTACTTC. The full variable domain, in which reference TRBV28 and TRBJ2-7 provide the parts outside the CDR3, is DVKVTQSSRYLVKRTGEKVFLECVQDMDHENMFWYRQDPGLGLRLIYFSYDVKMKEKGDIPEGYSVSREKKERFSLILESASTNQTSMYLCASSFWAGGGEQYFGPGTRLTVT.

This clonotype showed up just a few times. The chain uses TRBV20-1 and TRBJ2-3, with TRBD2 matching 7 bases. The junction had 11 bases not matched to a gene; V was cut back by 1 base and J by 7 bases. Per the germline V gene, CDR1 is DFQATT and CDR2 is SNEGSKA (reference sequence). The CDR3 is 15 amino acids. The CDR3 sequence is CSARARDYPTHTQYF. In DNA form, the CDR3 reads TGCAGTGCTAGAGCCCGGGACTATCCCACGCATACGCAGTATTTT.

The chain recombines TRBV6-6 with TRBJ2-5, with 14 bases aligning to TRBD2. The CDR3 consists of 18 residues. The J segment lost 4 bases and the V segment lost 2 bases, leaving 9 bases of the junction unmatched. From germline, CDR1 is MNHNY and CDR2 SVGAGI (reference sequence). The CDR3 DNA sequence: TGTGCCAGCAGTTACGCCAGACTAGCGGGGGGGAGGGTAGAGACCCAGTACTTC. Its translation is CASSYARLAGGRVETQYF.

In its sample, this clonotype was seen many times. The genes are TRBV4-1 and TRBJ2-7; no definite D call. V lost 6 bases and J 0 bases, leaving 6 bases between the germline ends. Germline V lookup: CDR1 MGHRA, CDR2 YSYEKL. The CDR3 sequence is 12 residues long. The CDR3 DNA reads TGCGCCAGCAGGTCATTCTCCTACGAGCAGTACTTC. Its protein is CASRSFSYEQYF.

Many counts were recorded for this clonotype. The chain links TRBV20-1 to TRBJ2-1; 9 bases are a match to TRBD1. Germline-derived CDR1 and CDR2 are DFQATT and SNEGSKA (reference sequence). This CDR3 contains 15 residues. Trimming at V came to 6 bases and at J to 3 bases, leaving 9 bases not matched to a gene. The CDR3 here is CSAPGGQGDYNEQFF. The CDR3 DNA reads as TGCAGTGCGCCAGGGGGACAGGGAGACTACAATGAGCAGTTCTTC.

The chain employs TRBV6-5 and TRBJ2-6, with D possibly matching TRBD2 (6 bases). This CDR3 has 15 amino acids. Trimming took off 4 bases at V and 2 bases at J, with 9 bases between the two ends. CDR1 MNHEY and CDR2 SVGAGI come from the germline V gene. Written as DNA, the CDR3 is TGTGCCAGCAGTTCAAGCGGGCCTGGGGCCAACGTCCTGACTTTC. The encoded protein is CASSSSGPGANVLTF.

The gene calls are TRBV18 and TRBJ2-7; D not resolved. Germline lookup yields CDR1 KGHSH and CDR2 LQKENI. Trimming removed 0 bases from V and 5 bases from J, with 8 bases in between. The CDR3 covers 13 residues. The CDR3 here is CASSPPGWDEQYF. CDR3 nucleotide sequence: TGTGCCAGCTCACCACCTGGGTGGGACGAGCAGTACTTC.

This chain joins TRBV30 and TRBJ1-1, with 7 nucleotides matching TRBD1. In germline, CDR1 is GTSNPN, CDR2 SVGIG (reference sequence). The CDR3 sequence is 16 residues long. The junction had 11 bases not matched to a gene; V was cut back by 2 bases and J by 2 bases. Written as DNA, the CDR3 is TGTGCCTGGAGTAGGAGGGGGCGCGGTAGTAACACTGAAGCTTTCTTT. Translating it yields CAWSRRGRGSNTEAFF.

This clonotype showed up many times. V usage is TRBV12-3 or TRBV12-4 and J usage is TRBJ1-1; possibly TRBD1 for D (5 bases). The CDR3 is made up of 14 amino acids. V lost 6 bases to trimming and J lost 2 bases, with 13 bases between them. CDR3 in DNA: TGTGCCAGCAGCCTCCGTAGGGGTAACACTGAAGCTTTCTTT. Encoded protein: CASSLRRGNTEAFF.

The chain has TRBV5-1 and TRBJ2-5, with D maybe TRBD1 (5 bases). Germline V gene data show CDR1 as SGHRS and CDR2 as YFSETQ. This CDR3 comprises 14 residues. V lost 0 bases to trimming and J lost 0 bases, with 6 bases between them. The CDR3 sequence: CASSLEGYQETQYF. CDR3 DNA sequence: TGCGCCAGCAGCTTGGAGGGGTACCAAGAGACCCAGTACTTC.